A selection of T cell receptor beta chains follows, all from one sample in a study of blood T cells in healthy people across ages. One entry per CDR3 protein, called by TCRdb with MiXCR from the 5' RACE reads. The table lists 1.4 million to 1.5 million distinct CDR3 sequences, around two fifths of them singletons. Sequenced sample: blood. These receptors were collected from a woman aged 18 to 35 in good health. Both conserved end residues are trimmed from each CDR3.

v_call cdr3_aa
TRBV11-3 ASSDRQEPHYYEQY
TRBV4-1 ASSQDSASGSFYEQY
TRBV10-3 AISEDRQLF
TRBV14 ASSQEILRGYT
TRBV6-5 ASSYSGRVTDTQY
TRBV6-5 ASRDTGLNSPLH
TRBV5-1 ASSLALGQDGYT
TRBV6-6 ASSDDRAYEQY
TRBV7-2 ASSSRGYEF
TRBV20-1 SARGLNSYNEQF
TRBV11-2 ASSVLRGTANTGELF
TRBV12-3/TRBV12-4 ASGSTGPSTDTQY
TRBV3-1 ASSARAGDRNEQF
TRBV29-1 SVAPAQRNEQF
TRBV12-5 ASGLVREWGDTQY
TRBV28 ASSLPRWETQY
TRBV10-2 ASISSGTSGPPGIQY
TRBV12-3/TRBV12-4 ASSLEGSPGANVLT
TRBV2 ASRGGQGVGQPQH